This T cell receptor beta chain is from a study of blood T cell repertoires in COVID-19. Looking at the study overall: From T cells, B-cell-depleted T cells, or PBMCs came the material, which was cDNA or gDNA.

Using immunoSEQ multiplex PCR, the repertoire was profiled, and TCRdb retains in-frame clones only, with some absent. This sample has some 97,000 clones, with roughly 92% found just once. Germline loops: CDR1 MNHEY, CDR2 SVGEGT. V was pared by 0 bases and J by 2 bases, with 17 bases between. The CDR3 has 18 residues. Material for sequencing was peripheral blood. The chain joins TRBV6-2 or TRBV6-3 to TRBJ1-5; weak D call: TRBD1 (5 bases). The source is a man in his 70s with acute or convalescent COVID-19. The CDR3 DNA sequence: TGTGCCAGCAGTTACTCCCGGGGGTTCCCATATGGCAATCAGCCCCAGCATTTT. It codes for CASSYSRGFPYGNQPQHF.